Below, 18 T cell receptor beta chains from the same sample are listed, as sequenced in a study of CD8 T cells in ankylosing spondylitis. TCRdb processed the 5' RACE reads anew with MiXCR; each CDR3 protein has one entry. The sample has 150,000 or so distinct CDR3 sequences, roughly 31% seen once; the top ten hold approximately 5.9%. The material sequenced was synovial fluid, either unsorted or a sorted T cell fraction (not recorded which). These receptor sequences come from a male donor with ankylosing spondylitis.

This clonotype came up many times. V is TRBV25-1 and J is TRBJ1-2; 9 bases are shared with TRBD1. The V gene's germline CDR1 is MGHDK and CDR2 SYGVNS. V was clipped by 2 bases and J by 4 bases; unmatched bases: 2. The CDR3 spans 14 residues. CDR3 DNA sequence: TGTGCCAGCAGTGAAACAGGGGGCAGCTATGGCTACACCTTC. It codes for CASSETGGSYGYTF.

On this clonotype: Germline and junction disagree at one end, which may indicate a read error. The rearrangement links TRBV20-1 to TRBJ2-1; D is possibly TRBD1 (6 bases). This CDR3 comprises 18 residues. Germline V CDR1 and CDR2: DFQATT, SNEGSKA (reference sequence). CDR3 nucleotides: TGCTGTGCTCGGGCTTGGGGTAGGGGGAATGGTGCGTGGGATGAGCAGTTCTTC. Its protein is CCARAWGRGNGAWDEQFF.

CDR3 DNA sequence: TGTGCCTGGAGTGAAGGGAGCACTGAAGCTTTCTTT. It codes for CAWSEGSTEAFF. The chain employs TRBV30 and TRBJ1-1; D unclear. Trimming removed 1 base from V and 4 bases from J, with 7 bases in between. This CDR3 has 12 residues. CDR1 is GTSNPN and CDR2 is SVGIG in the germline V gene (reference sequence).

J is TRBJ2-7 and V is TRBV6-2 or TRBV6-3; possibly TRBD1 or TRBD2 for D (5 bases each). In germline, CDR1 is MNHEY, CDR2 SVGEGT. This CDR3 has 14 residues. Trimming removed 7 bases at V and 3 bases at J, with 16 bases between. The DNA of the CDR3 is TGTGCCAGCACCCCCTCGGGGCGCGGCTACGAGCAGTACTTC. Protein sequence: CASTPSGRGYEQYF.

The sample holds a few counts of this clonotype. The CDR3 reads CATSRDQDWDNEQFF. CDR3 coding DNA: TGTGCCACCAGCAGAGATCAGGATTGGGACAATGAGCAGTTCTTC. This chain uses TRBV15 with TRBJ2-1; D remains ambiguous. V dropped 0 bases and J dropped 5 bases, with 11 bases sitting between them. The CDR3 runs to 15 residues. Germline V gene lookup returns CDR1 LNHNV and CDR2 YYDKDF (reference sequence).

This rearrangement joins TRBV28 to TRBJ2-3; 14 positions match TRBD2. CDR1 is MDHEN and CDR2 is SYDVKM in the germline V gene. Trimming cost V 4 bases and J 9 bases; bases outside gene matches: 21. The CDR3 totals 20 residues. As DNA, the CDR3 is TGTGCCAGCAGTTCGAGACTAGCGGGAGGGTACGATTCCCCTGGGTCCACGCAGTATTTT. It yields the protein CASSSRLAGGYDSPGSTQYF.

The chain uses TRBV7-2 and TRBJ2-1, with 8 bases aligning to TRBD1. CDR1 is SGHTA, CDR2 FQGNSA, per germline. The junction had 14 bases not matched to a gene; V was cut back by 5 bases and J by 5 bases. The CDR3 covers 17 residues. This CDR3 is CASSAPPDRGLNNEQFF. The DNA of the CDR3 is TGTGCCAGCAGCGCGCCGCCCGACAGGGGCCTCAACAATGAGCAGTTCTTC. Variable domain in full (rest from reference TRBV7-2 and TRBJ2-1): GAGVSQSPSNKVTEKGKDVELRCDPISGHTALYWYRQSLGQGLEFLIYFQGNSAPDKSGLPSDRFSAERTGGSVSTLTIQRTQQEDSAVYLCASSAPPDRGLNNEQFFGPGTRLTVL.

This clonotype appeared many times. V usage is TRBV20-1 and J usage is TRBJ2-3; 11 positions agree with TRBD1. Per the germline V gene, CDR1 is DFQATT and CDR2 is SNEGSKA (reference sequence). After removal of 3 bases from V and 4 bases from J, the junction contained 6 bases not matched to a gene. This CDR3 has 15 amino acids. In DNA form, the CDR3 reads TGCAGTGCTAGCTCGGGGACAGGGGGATCAGATACGCAGTATTTT. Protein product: CSASSGTGGSDTQYF.

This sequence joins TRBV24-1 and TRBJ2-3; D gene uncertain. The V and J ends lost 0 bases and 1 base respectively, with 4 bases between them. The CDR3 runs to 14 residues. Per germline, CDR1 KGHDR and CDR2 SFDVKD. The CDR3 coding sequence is TGTGCCACCAGTGATTTGGGTGGCACAGATACGCAGTATTTT. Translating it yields CATSDLGGTDTQYF.

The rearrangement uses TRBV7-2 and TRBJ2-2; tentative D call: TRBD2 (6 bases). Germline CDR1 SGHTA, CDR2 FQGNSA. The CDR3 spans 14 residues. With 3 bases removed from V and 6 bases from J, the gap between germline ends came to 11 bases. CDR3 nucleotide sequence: TGTGCCAGCAGCTTGGGGGGTGACTCCGGGGAGCTGTTTTTT. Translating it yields CASSLGGDSGELFF. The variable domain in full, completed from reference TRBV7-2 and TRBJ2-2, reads GAGVSQSPSNKVTEKGKDVELRCDPISGHTALYWYRQSLGQGLEFLIYFQGNSAPDKSGLPSDRFSAERTGGSVSTLTIQRTQQEDSAVYLCASSLGGDSGELFFGEGSRLTVL.

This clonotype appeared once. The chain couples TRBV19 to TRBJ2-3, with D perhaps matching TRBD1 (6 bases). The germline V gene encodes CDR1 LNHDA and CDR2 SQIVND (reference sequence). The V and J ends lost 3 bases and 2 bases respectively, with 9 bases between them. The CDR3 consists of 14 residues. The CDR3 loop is CASSMGAHTDTQYF. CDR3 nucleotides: TGTGCCAGTAGTATGGGGGCTCACACAGATACGCAGTATTTT.

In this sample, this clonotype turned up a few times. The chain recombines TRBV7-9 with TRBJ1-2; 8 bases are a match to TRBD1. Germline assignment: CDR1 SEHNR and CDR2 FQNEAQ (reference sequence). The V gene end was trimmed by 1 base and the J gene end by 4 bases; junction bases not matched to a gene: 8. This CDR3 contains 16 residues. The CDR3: CASSLGTGSMGYGYTF. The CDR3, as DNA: TGTGCCAGCAGCTTAGGGACAGGGTCGATGGGCTATGGCTACACCTTC.

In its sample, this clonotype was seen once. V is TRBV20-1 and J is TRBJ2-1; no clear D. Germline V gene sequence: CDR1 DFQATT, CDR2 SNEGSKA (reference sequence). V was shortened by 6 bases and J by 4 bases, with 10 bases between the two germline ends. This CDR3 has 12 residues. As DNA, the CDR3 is TGCAGTGCCCCCGACCATTACAATGAGCAGTTCTTC. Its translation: CSAPDHYNEQFF.

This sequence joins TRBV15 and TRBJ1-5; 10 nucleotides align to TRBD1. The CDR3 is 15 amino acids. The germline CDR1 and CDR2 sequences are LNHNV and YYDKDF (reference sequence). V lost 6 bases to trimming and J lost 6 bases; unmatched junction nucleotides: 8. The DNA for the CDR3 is TGTGCCACCAGAGAGACAGGGGGCGCAGGTCAGCCCCAGCATTTT. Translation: CATRETGGAGQPQHF.

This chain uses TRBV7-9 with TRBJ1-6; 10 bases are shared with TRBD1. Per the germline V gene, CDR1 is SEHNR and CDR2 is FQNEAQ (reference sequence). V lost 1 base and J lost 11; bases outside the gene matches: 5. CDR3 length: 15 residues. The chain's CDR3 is CASSLGQGARTPLHF. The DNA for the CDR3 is TGTGCCAGCAGCTTAGGACAGGGGGCGAGAACACCCCTCCACTTT. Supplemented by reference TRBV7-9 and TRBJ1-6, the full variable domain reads DTGVSQNPRHKITKRGQNVTFRCDPISEHNRLYWYRQTLGQGPEFLTYFQNEAQLEKSRLLSDRFSAERPKGSFSTLEIQRTEQGDSAMYLCASSLGQGARTPLHFGNGTRLTVT.

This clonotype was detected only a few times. The CDR3 here is CASSTSGRGGWDTQYF. The CDR3 DNA reads TGTGCCAGCAGTACGAGCGGGAGAGGGGGTTGGGATACGCAGTATTTT. This rearrangement joins TRBV12-3 or TRBV12-4 to TRBJ2-3, with 8 bases fitting TRBD2. Losses at the gene ends were 5 bases for V and 6 bases for J; bases not matched to a gene: 13. The CDR3 totals 16 residues.

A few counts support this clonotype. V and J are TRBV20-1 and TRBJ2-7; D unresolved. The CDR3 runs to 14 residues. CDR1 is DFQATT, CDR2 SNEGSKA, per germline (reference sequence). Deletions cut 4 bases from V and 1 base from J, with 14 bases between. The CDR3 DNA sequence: TGCAGTGCTAAATCCTCGACTCCTTCCTACGAGCAGTACTTC. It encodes CSAKSSTPSYEQYF.

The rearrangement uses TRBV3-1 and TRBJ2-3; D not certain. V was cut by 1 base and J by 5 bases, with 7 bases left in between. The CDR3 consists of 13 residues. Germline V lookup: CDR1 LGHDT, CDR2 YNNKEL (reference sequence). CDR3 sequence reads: CASSQANGDTQYF. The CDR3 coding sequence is TGTGCCAGCAGCCAAGCTAACGGAGATACGCAGTATTTT.